Listed here is a single T cell receptor beta chain. Its specificity is not known. Generated by immunoSEQ multiplex PCR, the TCRdb table keeps only in-frame clones and is missing some. The profile shows 2,500,000 or so clones, over 85% of them singletons. These data are taken from a study of shared clonotypes between healthy human individuals. Study results and caveats: Rarefaction analysis demonstrated incomplete sorted-subset sequencing notwithstanding large depth. An effect of sequencing depth on clonotype sharing among donors was expected.

V gave up 0 bases and J gave up 7 bases, with 13 bases separating them. The germline CDR1 and CDR2 sequences are SNHLY and FYNNEI. CDR3 size: 15 residues. Sequencing was done on a sample of naive CD4+ T cells from PBMCs. Described subset: CD45RA+ positively selected. The sequence was collected from a man in his late teens or twenties in good health. Some clones in this sample may be carry-over from other donors' samples. The chain has TRBV2 and TRBJ1-5, with D maybe TRBD1 (6 bases). The CDR3 reads CASSEAYRAEQPQHF. CDR3 sequence (DNA): TGTGCCAGCAGTGAAGCGTACAGGGCGGAACAGCCCCAGCATTTT.